This passage covers 17 T cell receptor beta chains from one sample sequenced in a study of blood T cell repertoires in COVID-19. Measured with immunoSEQ multiplex PCR; TCRdb has only the in-frame clones, and not every one. This sample has about 260,000 clones; approximately 86% occur once, and the top ten carry about 5%. The specimen sequenced was peripheral blood. The origin of the receptors is a woman between 55 and 75 years old with COVID-19, enrolled during active disease.

This chain connects TRBV30 to TRBJ2-5; the match to TRBD1 covers 10 bases. This CDR3 comprises 16 residues. CDR1 and CDR2 (germline): GTSNPN, SVGIG (reference sequence). Trimming took 2 bases from V and 4 from J; bases not matched to a gene: 10. The CDR3 coding sequence is TGTGCCTGGAGTTTCGGGACAGGGGATTTGGGAGAGACCCAGTACTTC. Translation gives CAWSFGTGDLGETQYF.

The chain combines TRBV18 with TRBJ1-1; tentative D call: TRBD1 (6 bases). V was trimmed by 3 bases and J by 1 base, leaving 9 bases between them. Germline CDR1 KGHSH, CDR2 LQKENI. CDR3 length equals 14 residues. In DNA form, the CDR3 reads TGTGCCAGCTCACCTGGACAGTCGAACACTGAAGCTTTCTTT. This encodes CASSPGQSNTEAFF.

The J gene is TRBJ2-1, the V gene TRBV27, with a possible D match to TRBD2 (5 bases). Trimming removed 3 bases at V and 5 bases at J, with 11 bases between. The CDR3 is 14 residues long. The germline gives CDR1 MNHEY, CDR2 SMNVEV (reference sequence). CDR3 residues: CASSLQRTNNEQFF. The CDR3 region has the DNA TGTGCCAGCAGTTTGCAGCGGACGAACAATGAGCAGTTCTTC.

A few counts support this clone. J is TRBJ2-1 and V is TRBV7-6; perhaps TRBD2 as D (5 bases). Germline CDR1 SGHVS, CDR2 FNYEAQ. CDR3 length: 14 amino acids. Trimming pared 7 bases from V and 10 bases from J, leaving 20 bases between. This CDR3 is CASTAGEFTGEQFF. CDR3 coding DNA: TGTGCCAGCACCGCTGGGGAGTTCACGGGGGAGCAGTTCTTC.

The chain combines TRBV2 with TRBJ1-1; D is perhaps TRBD1 (6 bases). The germline CDR1 and CDR2 sequences are SNHLY and FYNNEI. There are 11 residues in the CDR3. V lost 6 bases and J lost 10, with 12 bases in between. The CDR3 loop reads CASSSTGVAFF. The DNA for the CDR3 is TGTGCCAGCAGCTCGACAGGTGTAGCTTTCTTT. Full variable domain (rest looked up from reference TRBV2 and TRBJ1-1): EPEVTQTPSHQVTQMGQEVILRCVPISNHLYFYWYRQILGQKVEFLVSFYNNEISEKSEIFDDQFSVERPDGSNFTLKIRSTKLEDSAMYFCASSSTGVAFFGQGTRLTVV.

The CDR3, as DNA: TGTGCCAGTAGTATCCCCTGGGACAGGGATGAAAAACTGTTTTTT. Its protein product is CASSIPWDRDEKLFF. This chain links TRBV19 with TRBJ1-4; 9 nucleotides match TRBD1. V shed 3 bases and J 6 bases; nucleotides not matched to a gene: 5. Germline V gene data show CDR1 as LNHDA and CDR2 as SQIVND (reference sequence). This CDR3 region has 15 residues. Filled out from reference TRBV19 and TRBJ1-4, the complete variable domain reads DGGITQSPKYLFRKEGQNVTLSCEQNLNHDAMYWYRQDPGQGLRLIYYSQIVNDFQKGDIAEGYSVSREKKESFPLTVTSAQKNPTAFYLCASSIPWDRDEKLFFGSGTQLSVL.

The V gene is TRBV2, the J gene TRBJ1-1; 9 bases fit TRBD1. The J segment lost 7 bases and the V segment lost 6 bases, leaving 12 bases of the junction unmatched. The germline CDR1 and CDR2 sequences are SNHLY and FYNNEI. CDR3 length equals 15 residues. This chain's CDR3 is CASRGSPDRGIEAFF. CDR3 DNA: TGTGCCAGCAGAGGTAGTCCCGACAGGGGGATTGAAGCTTTCTTT.

The genes are TRBV5-4 and TRBJ2-7; TRBD1 matches at 7 bases. The CDR3 loop spans 13 amino acids. Per the germline V gene, CDR1 is SGHNT and CDR2 is YYREEE (reference sequence). V shed 4 bases, J shed 5 bases, and the junction held 6 bases outside the gene matches. CDR3 DNA: TGTGCCAGCAGCCATCCTGACAGGGACGAGCAGTACTTC. The encoded protein is CASSHPDRDEQYF.

The J gene is TRBJ2-1, the V gene TRBV25-1; tentatively, D is TRBD1 (5 bases). The CDR3 sequence is 15 residues long. Between the trimmed V and J ends, which lost 3 bases and 5 bases, there was a span of 14 bases. Germline CDR1 reads MGHDK; CDR2 reads SYGVNS. CDR3 protein: CASSDPREVHNEQFF. In DNA form, the CDR3 reads TGTGCCAGCAGTGACCCCAGGGAAGTACACAATGAGCAGTTCTTC.

The rearrangement joins TRBV27 to TRBJ1-4; possible D gene TRBD1, 6 bases. Germline V lookup: CDR1 MNHEY, CDR2 SMNVEV (reference sequence). Trimming shortened V by 2 bases and J by 10 bases, and 14 bases separated the two germline ends. This CDR3 region has 14 residues. CDR3 protein: CASSLTGSVRKLFF. CDR3 bases: TGTGCCAGCAGTTTAACAGGGAGCGTAAGAAAACTGTTTTTT.

The chain couples TRBV6-4 to TRBJ2-2; TRBD2 matches at 7 bases. This CDR3 comprises 16 residues. The trim removed 5 bases at V and 6 bases at J, leaving 12 bases unmatched. Germline V CDR1 and CDR2: MRHNA, SNTAGT. CDR3 sequence (DNA): TGTGCCAGCAGTCCTAAATGGACTAGAGAGGCCGGGGAGCTGTTTTTT. This gives the protein CASSPKWTREAGELFF.

The CDR3, as DNA: TGTGCCAGCAGTTCAGCCTTTGAGGGGGCCATATATTTT. It is translated as CASSSAFEGAIYF. V is TRBV27 and J is TRBJ1-3; a possible D gene is TRBD1 (6 bases). In germline, CDR1 is MNHEY, CDR2 SMNVEV (reference sequence). V lost 4 bases and J lost 11, with 15 bases in between. This CDR3 has 13 amino acids.

This sequence joins TRBV6-6 and TRBJ2-3; the match to TRBD2 covers 9 bases. Germline V gives CDR1 MNHNY, CDR2 SVGAGI (reference sequence). The CDR3 is made up of 14 amino acids. The V segment lost 7 bases and the J segment 6 bases; nucleotides outside the gene matches: 8. The CDR3 region has the DNA TGTGCCAGCACCATAGCGGGAGCGGGCGATACGCAGTATTTT. It is translated as CASTIAGAGDTQYF.

This chain joins TRBV19 and TRBJ1-1; D is possibly TRBD1 (5 bases). Germline-derived CDR1 and CDR2 are LNHDA and SQIVND (reference sequence). The length of the CDR3 is 13 residues. V lost 3 bases and J 8 bases, leaving 13 bases between the germline ends. CDR3 sequence reads: CASSIPGHFEAFF. Here the CDR3 DNA reads TGTGCCAGTAGTATCCCAGGACACTTCGAAGCTTTCTTT.

The J gene is TRBJ2-1, the V gene TRBV6-2 or TRBV6-3; 9 bases are shared with TRBD1. Germline CDR1 is MNHEY and CDR2 is SVGEGT. V shed 1 base, J shed 12 bases, and the junction held 7 bases outside the gene matches. This CDR3 is 14 amino acids long. The CDR3 DNA sequence: TGTGCCAGCAGTTACTTCGACAGGGGGGCTCGGCAGTTCTTC. Protein sequence: CASSYFDRGARQFF.

This clone was picked up a small number of times. The chain links TRBV9 to TRBJ2-7, with 9 bases aligning to TRBD2. The germline V gene encodes CDR1 SGDLS and CDR2 YYNGEE. The CDR3 has 15 amino acids. The trim removed 0 bases at V and 4 bases at J, leaving 5 bases unmatched. CDR3 nucleotides: TGTGCCAGCAGCGTAGCCCCTAGCGGGGAGTACGAGCAGTACTTC. This gives the protein CASSVAPSGEYEQYF. Variable domain in full (rest from reference TRBV9 and TRBJ2-7): DSGVTQTPKHLITATGQRVTLRCSPRSGDLSVYWYQQSLDQGLQFLIQYYNGEERAKGNILERFSAQQFPDLHSELNLSSLELGDSALYFCASSVAPSGEYEQYFGPGTRLTVT.

V is TRBV5-1 and J is TRBJ1-4; 7 positions agree with TRBD1. V was pared by 2 bases and J by 3 bases, with 4 bases of the junction left unmatched. This CDR3 has 15 amino acids. Germline CDR1 and CDR2: SGHRS and YFSETQ. The CDR3 nucleotides are TGCGCCAGCAGCTTAGGGGGCGCGTCTAATGAAAAACTGTTTTTT. Residues: CASSLGGASNEKLFF.